Sequencing of this T cell receptor beta chain was carried out in a study of CXCR3-negative and CXCR3-positive naive CD8 T cells. Of note for this clonotype: Its antigen is unknown.

UMI-tagged TRB cDNA libraries were built via 5' RACE. After re-calling the 5' RACE reads, TCRdb lists one entry per CDR3 protein, DNA absent. The table gives roughly 130,000 distinct CDR3 sequences; the top ten clones make up roughly 0.62% of it. Notes on the study in general: Surface CD5 matched across naive subsets, and TRB CDR3 properties served to infer TCR strength. Comparison of naive cells showed more hydrophobic TRB CDR3s in CXCR3-positive than in CXCR3-negative naive cells. The study found comparably high diversity in both naive subsets and much lower diversity in memory CD8+ cells.

Within the CD8+ T cell compartment, naive cells were CD45RO-CCR7+CD27+CD95-. The sequence derives from a human donor in good health. Some clones in this sample may be carry-over from other donors' samples. Sample: naive CXCR3+ CD8+ T cells from blood. Stated subset: CD45RO-CCR7+CD27+CD95- naive CD8+ T cells expressing CXCR3 (TNR3+).

CDR3 residues: CSANEGRGFYYEQYF. V usage is TRBV20-1 and J usage is TRBJ2-7; the D call of TRBD1 rests on TCRdb alone, since no DNA is present to check it. The CDR3 loop spans 15 amino acids. Germline values: CDR1 DFQATT, CDR2 SNEGSKA (reference sequence).